The 29 T cell receptor beta chains below all came from one sample that was sequenced in a study of T cells in localized non-small cell lung cancer. Produced via immunoSEQ multiplex PCR; TCRdb's table is partial and in-frame only. Of roughly 1,600 clones listed, 25% are singletons. The sequencing here drew on normal lung tissue next to the tumor, taken before any cancer treatment. These receptors all come from a male donor at least 60 years old with stage II lung adenocarcinoma.

The CDR3 DNA follows: TGTGCCAGCGAGACAGACGGCTCTGGAAACACCATATATTTT. Amino acid sequence: CASETDGSGNTIYF. The chain employs TRBV9 and TRBJ1-3, with D maybe TRBD1 (5 bases). The V and J ends lost 7 bases and 0 bases respectively, with 11 bases between them. The CDR3 length is 14 residues. CDR1 and CDR2 from the germline V gene are SGDLS and YYNGEE. The complete variable domain, with remaining parts taken from reference TRBV9 and TRBJ1-3, reads DSGVTQTPKHLITATGQRVTLRCSPRSGDLSVYWYQQSLDQGLQFLIQYYNGEERAKGNILERFSAQQFPDLHSELNLSSLELGDSALYFCASETDGSGNTIYFGEGSWLTVV.

As DNA, the CDR3 is TGTGCCAGTAGCGGGCCCTCCCGGACCCAGTACTTC. It encodes CASSGPSRTQYF. V usage is TRBV19 and J usage is TRBJ2-5, with D hard to call. Germline CDR1 and CDR2: LNHDA and SQIVND (reference sequence). This CDR3 is built from 12 residues. V lost 6 bases and J 7 bases, leaving 12 bases between the germline ends.

This chain connects TRBV19 to TRBJ2-2; tentatively, D is TRBD2 (7 bases). CDR3 length equals 15 residues. Germline CDR1 LNHDA, CDR2 SQIVND (reference sequence). The V end was cut by 8 bases, the J end by 2 bases, with 15 bases between. This chain's CDR3 is CASRVQGLNTGELFF. CDR3 bases: TGTGCCAGTCGAGTACAGGGACTAAACACCGGGGAGCTGTTTTTT.

This clone was seen a single time. The gene calls are TRBV25-1 and TRBJ2-7, with D maybe TRBD2 (5 bases). V dropped 5 bases and J dropped 6 bases, with 11 bases sitting between them. Germline assignment: CDR1 MGHDK and CDR2 SYGVNS. The CDR3 has 12 amino acids. The CDR3 sequence is CASSPGAGEQYF. The CDR3 DNA sequence: TGTGCCAGCAGTCCGGGTGCGGGCGAGCAGTACTTC.

There are a few counts of this clone. The chain uses TRBV4-1 and TRBJ2-1; D is uncertain. The CDR3 totals 16 residues. Germline CDR1 MGHRA, CDR2 YSYEKL. Between the trimmed V and J ends, which lost 5 bases and 0 bases, there was a span of 14 bases. The CDR3 DNA sequence: TGCGCCAGCAGCGAAAGAAAGGGTAGCTCCTACAATGAGCAGTTCTTC. Its protein is CASSERKGSSYNEQFF.

The chain recombines TRBV14 with TRBJ1-3, with D maybe TRBD1 (6 bases). Germline CDR1 reads SGHDN; CDR2 reads FVKESK. The ends were cut back, 2 bases at V and 6 bases at J, with 11 bases in the middle. The CDR3 loop spans 14 amino acids. CDR3 DNA: TGTGCCAGCAGCCAACAGGGGTGGGAAAACACCATATATTTT. Encoded protein: CASSQQGWENTIYF.

CDR3 amino acids: CASSGQANTGELFF. CDR3 nucleotides: TGTGCCAGCAGTGGCCAGGCGAACACCGGGGAGCTGTTTTTT. The chain joins TRBV25-1 to TRBJ2-2; D call uncertain. Germline V gene data show CDR1 as MGHDK and CDR2 as SYGVNS. With 4 bases removed from V and 0 bases from J, the gap between germline ends came to 6 bases. The CDR3 has 14 amino acids.

The V call is TRBV5-1, the J call TRBJ2-7, with D perhaps TRBD1 or TRBD2 (6 bases each). V was trimmed by 4 bases and J by 7 bases, leaving 18 bases between them. The CDR3 is 14 amino acids. Germline CDR1 is SGHRS and CDR2 is YFSETQ. The CDR3 DNA is TGCGCCAGCAGCACCGGGGGCGGTGGGAAAGAGCAGTACTTC. The encoded protein is CASSTGGGGKEQYF.

Relative to its sample, this clone is medium-sized. Other nucleotide sequences in the sample specify the same CDR3. The chain recombines TRBV6-7 with TRBJ2-5; D is unresolved. TRBV6-7 is designated an ORF whose function remains uncertain. V lost 2 bases and J lost 4, with 2 bases in between. The CDR3 totals 11 residues. The CDR3 region has the DNA TGTGCCAGCAGTTACGGAGAGACCCAGTACTTC. Its translation is CASSYGETQYF.

The genes are TRBV28 and TRBJ2-5; 8 bases align to TRBD2. Germline CDR1 reads MDHEN; CDR2 reads SYDVKM. The CDR3 runs to 14 residues. V lost 2 bases to trimming and J lost 8 bases; unmatched junction nucleotides: 7. This CDR3 is CASSLAGGRLTQYF. As DNA, the CDR3 is TGTGCCAGCAGTTTAGCGGGGGGTCGCCTAACCCAGTACTTC. Full variable domain (rest looked up from reference TRBV28 and TRBJ2-5): DVKVTQSSRYLVKRTGEKVFLECVQDMDHENMFWYRQDPGLGLRLIYFSYDVKMKEKGDIPEGYSVSREKKERFSLILESASTNQTSMYLCASSLAGGRLTQYFGPGTRLLVL.

The V gene is TRBV4-3, the J gene TRBJ1-2; maybe TRBD1 (6 bases). V dropped 0 bases and J dropped 4 bases, with 12 bases sitting between them. The germline CDR1 and CDR2 sequences are LGHNA and YSLEER. The CDR3 runs 15 residues. The CDR3 nucleotides are TGCGCCAGCAGCCAAGATGGGGGGGCGGGCTATGGCTACACCTTC. It specifies CASSQDGGAGYGYTF.

This clone occurred a few times. The chain carries TRBV18 and TRBJ2-7; D might be TRBD1 (6 bases). Trimming removed 4 bases at V and 4 bases at J, with 20 bases between. The CDR3 runs to 16 residues. Germline CDR1 reads KGHSH; CDR2 reads LQKENI. The CDR3 DNA follows: TGTGCCAGCTCACGGGGATCCGGGACACCCCATTACGAGCAGTACTTC. It specifies CASSRGSGTPHYEQYF.

This chain connects TRBV11-3 to TRBJ1-2; D is uncertain. The length of the CDR3 is 16 residues. In germline, CDR1 is SGHNT, CDR2 YENEEA. Trimming left V 2 bases short and J 8 bases short, with 21 bases between. The CDR3 spells CASSLYMASAGKGYTF. The CDR3 DNA follows: TGTGCCAGCAGCTTATATATGGCGTCGGCGGGGAAGGGCTACACCTTC.

Sample share makes this clone medium-sized. This chain joins TRBV12-2 and TRBJ1-4. TRBV12-2 is annotated as a pseudogene. The CDR3 loop spans 14 amino acids. CDR3 nucleotides: TGTGCCACCCGATTGGGACTTTCGGATGAAAAACTGTTTTTT. This translates into CATRLGLSDEKLFF.

This clone was counted only a few times. The chain joins TRBV15 to TRBJ1-1, with a tentative D call TRBD1 (6 bases). The CDR3 has 15 amino acids. Germline V gives CDR1 LNHNV, CDR2 YYDKDF (reference sequence). The ends were cut back, 0 bases at V and 0 bases at J, with 8 bases in the middle. The CDR3 loop is CATSREGTMNTEAFF. The CDR3 coding sequence is TGTGCCACCAGCAGAGAGGGGACAATGAACACTGAAGCTTTCTTT.

The J gene is TRBJ2-5, the V gene TRBV6-8; 9 bases fit TRBD1. This CDR3 is 13 amino acids long. CDR1 is MNHGY, CDR2 SAAAGT, per germline. V shed 10 bases and J 4 bases; nucleotides not matched to a gene: 7. The CDR3 nucleotides read TGTGCCACCGGGACAGGGAGGGCAGAGACCCAGTACTTC. It specifies CATGTGRAETQYF.

V is TRBV6-8 and J is TRBJ1-2; 7 bases line up with TRBD1. Per the germline V gene, CDR1 is MNHGY and CDR2 is SAAAGT. The CDR3 is made up of 14 amino acids. Trimming at V came to 10 bases and at J to 4 bases, leaving 12 bases not matched to a gene. The CDR3 bases are TGTGCCATCCTCGGAGGCAGGGGGACCTATGGCTACACCTTC. It specifies CAILGGRGTYGYTF.

The V and J genes are TRBV9 and TRBJ1-2; possible D gene TRBD1, 6 bases. The V gene's germline CDR1 is SGDLS and CDR2 YYNGEE. V was cut by 0 bases and J by 5 bases, with 8 bases left in between. This CDR3 spans 13 amino acids. CDR3 sequence: CASSVGGLYGYTF. The CDR3 DNA reads TGTGCCAGCAGCGTAGGGGGGCTTTATGGCTACACCTTC.

In this sample, this clone is medium-sized. V gene TRBV11-3 combines with J gene TRBJ2-5; no definite D call. CDR3 size: 14 residues. Trimming took off 4 bases at V and 5 bases at J, with 14 bases between the two ends. CDR1 SGHNT and CDR2 YENEEA come from the germline V gene. CDR3 bases: TGTGCCAGCAGCTACACTCGAAGCTTGGAGACCCAGTACTTC. Its translation is CASSYTRSLETQYF.

The V call is TRBV23-1, the J call TRBJ2-2; no clear D. TRBV23-1 is flagged as an ORF with uncertain function. There are 13 residues in the CDR3. Trimming shortened V by 6 bases and J by 4 bases, and 9 bases separated the two germline ends. The CDR3 here is CASSQVSTGELFF. CDR3 nucleotides: TGCGCCAGCAGCCAAGTTAGCACCGGGGAGCTGTTTTTT.

This clone was seen a single time. The chain combines TRBV12-5 with TRBJ1-1; D possibly corresponds to TRBD1 (6 bases). Deletions cut 6 bases from V and 4 bases from J, with 9 bases between. Germline CDR1 is LGHNT and CDR2 is FRNRAP. The CDR3 length is 12 residues. The CDR3 bases are TGTGCTAGTGGAGGGGACACCACTGAAGCTTTCTTT. This gives the protein CASGGDTTEAFF.

The genes are TRBV11-3 and TRBJ2-7, with 7 bases matching TRBD1. CDR1 is SGHNT and CDR2 is YENEEA in the germline V gene. V shed 2 bases, J shed 2 bases, and the junction held 6 bases outside the gene matches. The CDR3 is made up of 15 amino acids. CDR3 sequence (DNA): TGTGCCAGCAGCTTATCCCACGACAGGGCCTACGAGCAGTACTTC. Translating it yields CASSLSHDRAYEQYF.

The gene calls are TRBV18 and TRBJ2-3, with D unclear. Germline assignment: CDR1 KGHSH and CDR2 LQKENI. The CDR3 is 14 residues long. Between the trimmed V and J ends, which lost 3 bases and 5 bases, there was a span of 12 bases. CDR3 protein: CASSPRRERDTQYF. Here the CDR3 DNA reads TGTGCCAGCTCACCCCGCCGTGAGAGAGATACGCAGTATTTT. The full variable domain, its missing parts supplied by reference TRBV18 and TRBJ2-3, is NAGVMQNPRHLVRRRGQEARLRCSPMKGHSHVYWYRQLPEEGLKFMVYLQKENIIDESGMPKERFSAEFPKEGPSILRIQQVVRGDSAAYFCASSPRRERDTQYFGPGTRLTVL.

This sequence joins TRBV18 and TRBJ2-3, with D perhaps being TRBD1 or TRBD2 (6 bases each). CDR3 length: 19 residues. V was pared by 1 base and J by 3 bases, with 23 bases between. Germline V gives CDR1 KGHSH, CDR2 LQKENI. This CDR3 is CASSPQPFTSTQGTDTQYF. CDR3 coding DNA: TGTGCCAGCTCACCACAACCCTTTACTAGCACTCAGGGGACAGATACGCAGTATTTT.

The chain carries TRBV6-8 and TRBJ1-1; TRBD1 might be the D (6 bases). The V end lost 10 bases, the J end lost 0 bases, and 21 bases lay between the germline ends. The length of the CDR3 is 16 residues. Germline loops: CDR1 MNHGY, CDR2 SAAAGT. The CDR3: CAISARAQGLNTEAFF. DNA of the CDR3: TGTGCCATCAGCGCCCGTGCCCAGGGGTTGAACACTGAAGCTTTCTTT.

By sample share, this clone is medium-sized. The genes are TRBV11-3 and TRBJ2-7, with 7 positions matching TRBD2. The V gene end was trimmed by 5 bases and the J gene end by 5 bases; junction bases not matched to a gene: 9. This CDR3 contains 14 residues. CDR1 is SGHNT and CDR2 is YENEEA in the germline V gene. The CDR3 nucleotides are TGTGCCAGCAGCCTCTGGGGGGGTGGGAACGAGCAGTACTTC. The encoded protein is CASSLWGGGNEQYF. Filled out from reference TRBV11-3 and TRBJ2-7, the complete variable domain reads EAGVVQSPRYKIIEKKQPVAFWCNPISGHNTLYWYLQNLGQGPELLIRYENEEAVDDSQLPKDRFSAERLKGVDSTLKIQPAELGDSAVYLCASSLWGGGNEQYFGPGTRLTVT.

The chain couples TRBV23-1 to TRBJ1-5; unclear D gene. TRBV23-1 falls under the ORF class, with uncertain function. CDR3 size: 13 residues. V was cut by 6 bases and J by 6 bases, with 12 bases left in between. CDR3 nucleotide sequence: TGCGCCAGCAGCCAAGAAGATGGTCAGCCCCAGCATTTT. Amino acid sequence: CASSQEDGQPQHF.

This clone was detected a few times. V is TRBV6-8 and J is TRBJ2-3, with D possibly matching TRBD1 (5 bases). This CDR3 spans 13 amino acids. CDR1 is MNHGY, CDR2 SAAAGT, per germline. V lost 6 bases to trimming and J lost 6 bases, with 13 bases between them. The CDR3 bases are TGTGCCAGCAGAAAAGGGGTTTCCGATACGCAGTATTTT. This gives the protein CASRKGVSDTQYF.

This rearrangement joins TRBV19 to TRBJ1-2, with D maybe TRBD1 (5 bases). Germline CDR1 is LNHDA and CDR2 is SQIVND (reference sequence). V gave up 7 bases and J gave up 3 bases, with 18 bases separating them. This CDR3 comprises 15 residues. CDR3 sequence: CASTSIGAEDYGYTF. The CDR3 DNA is TGTGCCAGTACCTCCATCGGGGCTGAGGACTATGGCTACACCTTC.